The 26 T cell receptor beta chains below come from one sample, sequenced in a study of T cells after yellow fever vaccination (dated by TCRdb to between 2019 and 2020). The label giving this sample's treatment or condition can be read as: live attenuated yellow fever vaccine strain. Library construction relied on 5' RACE. TCRdb records Illumina HiSeq 2500 as the sequencer. Using fastp at Q25 and MiXCR, TCRdb reprocessed the public reads and kept productive beta chains. Duplicate CDR3 protein sequences are folded into a single record with the most common DNA and genes. This sample holds about 360,000 distinct CDR3 sequences; about 6% were observed only once. About 15% of the sample goes to the ten largest clones. This specimen consisted of PBMCs, obtained 5 days after the yellow fever booster vaccination. The receptors originated from a man aged 30 to 45 who received the YFV17D yellow fever vaccine.

This clonotype appeared many times. The chain combines TRBV20-1 with TRBJ2-5; D ambiguous. V lost 8 bases and J 5 bases, leaving 12 bases between the germline ends. There are 11 residues in the CDR3. CDR1 is DFQATT, CDR2 SNEGSKA, per germline (reference sequence). For the CDR3, the DNA is TGCAGTTCAATACTTGGGGAGACCCAGTACTTC. The encoded protein is CSSILGETQYF.

The rearrangement joins TRBV10-3 to TRBJ1-4; tentative D call: TRBD1 (6 bases). V was shortened by 8 bases and J by 5 bases, with 15 bases between the two germline ends. CDR3 length equals 14 residues. CDR1 is ENHRY, CDR2 SYGVKD, per germline. CDR3 sequence: CAIGETGLNEKLFF. In DNA, the CDR3 is TGTGCCATCGGAGAGACAGGCCTCAATGAAAAACTGTTTTTT.

This clonotype was seen at least ten times. CDR3 residues: CASSLAVGGVGSYEQYF. CDR3 nucleotides: TGCGCCAGCAGCTTGGCCGTAGGGGGCGTGGGCTCCTACGAGCAGTACTTC. V is TRBV5-1 and J is TRBJ2-7, with TRBD1 matching 7 bases. The CDR3 has 17 residues. Per the germline V gene, CDR1 is SGHRS and CDR2 is YFSETQ. J was trimmed by 0 bases and V by 0 bases; bases with no gene match: 9.

In its sample, this clonotype was seen a few times. The CDR3 region has the DNA TGTGCCAGCAGCTTGTGGCTAGCGGGTTCCTTCTCTGGGGCCAACGTCCTGACTTTC. Amino acids: CASSLWLAGSFSGANVLTF. The chain links TRBV5-6 to TRBJ2-6, with 8 bases aligning to TRBD2. Trimming removed 1 base from V and 0 bases from J; junction bases left unmatched: 9. Germline CDR1 reads SGHDT; CDR2 reads YYEEEE. CDR3 size: 19 residues.

This clonotype was seen a few times. The chain combines TRBV28 with TRBJ2-6; D remains unclear. The V gene's germline CDR1 is MDHEN and CDR2 SYDVKM. The CDR3 runs to 14 residues. Trimming shortened V by 4 bases and J by 0 bases, and 4 bases separated the two germline ends. In nucleotides, the CDR3 is TGTGCCAGCAGTTCGGCCTCTGGGGCCAACGTCCTGACTTTC. Translating it yields CASSSASGANVLTF.

The table lists this clonotype with a few counts. The rearrangement links TRBV10-2 to TRBJ2-7; 9 bases match TRBD2. The CDR3 loop spans 17 amino acids. V dropped 0 bases and J dropped 6; count of bases not matched to a gene: 12. Germline assignment: CDR1 WSHSY and CDR2 SAAADI. The CDR3 spells CASSESITGTSRPEQYF. CDR3 DNA sequence: TGCGCCAGCAGTGAGTCCATTACCGGGACTAGCAGACCCGAGCAGTACTTC.

This clonotype has a handful of counts. The genes are TRBV19 and TRBJ2-7, with 12 bases aligning to TRBD2. V lost 5 bases, J lost 4 bases, and 9 bases stayed unmatched. The CDR3 is 16 residues long. Germline V gives CDR1 LNHDA, CDR2 SQIVND (reference sequence). The CDR3 DNA reads TGTGCCAGTAGTCCCGCAGGACTAGCGGGACAATACGAGCAGTACTTC. It yields the protein CASSPAGLAGQYEQYF.

This clonotype was observed a handful of times. The V call is TRBV19, the J call TRBJ2-7, with 9 bases fitting TRBD2. The V gene end was trimmed by 3 bases and the J gene end by 2 bases; junction bases not matched to a gene: 5. The CDR3 contains 15 residues. The germline gives CDR1 LNHDA, CDR2 SQIVND (reference sequence). The CDR3 sequence: CASSITAGGTYEQYF. The CDR3 DNA sequence: TGTGCCAGTAGTATCACGGCGGGAGGGACCTACGAGCAGTACTTC.

This clonotype showed up just a few times. The rearrangement joins TRBV7-2 to TRBJ2-6; D ambiguous. This CDR3 contains 18 residues. The V end lost 4 bases, the J end lost 0 bases, and 16 bases lay between the germline ends. The germline CDR1 and CDR2 sequences are SGHTA and FQGNSA. CDR3 sequence (DNA): TGTGCCAGCAGCTGGAGAGGTGGCAGTTCCTCTGGGGCCAACGTCCTGACTTTC. Its protein product is CASSWRGGSSSGANVLTF.

The table lists this clonotype with many counts. The rearrangement uses TRBV7-2 and TRBJ2-1, with TRBD2 matching over 12 bases. Germline CDR1 and CDR2: SGHTA and FQGNSA. The length of the CDR3 is 15 residues. V was pared by 1 base and J by 9 bases, with 4 bases of the junction left unmatched. For the CDR3, the DNA is TGTGCCAGCAGCTTAGTTCCTAGCGGGAGGGGTGAGCAGTTCTTC. It encodes CASSLVPSGRGEQFF.

The V and J genes are TRBV4-3 and TRBJ2-3; perhaps TRBD1 as D (7 bases). The CDR3 has 15 residues. The germline V gene encodes CDR1 LGHNA and CDR2 YSLEER. Deletions cut 3 bases from V and 9 bases from J, with 19 bases between. The CDR3 loop reads CASSHLAEGGQTQYF. In DNA, the CDR3 is TGCGCCAGCAGCCACTTAGCGGAGGGGGGACAGACGCAGTATTTT.

This clonotype was detected a few times. The chain combines TRBV19 with TRBJ1-4; D perhaps matches TRBD1 (6 bases). The germline V gene encodes CDR1 LNHDA and CDR2 SQIVND (reference sequence). The CDR3 totals 15 residues. Trimming removed 9 bases from V and 0 bases from J, with 14 bases in between. CDR3 residues: CARTGNIATNEKLFF. For the CDR3, the DNA is TGTGCCAGAACAGGGAATATTGCAACTAATGAAAAACTGTTTTTT.

The chain employs TRBV20-1 and TRBJ2-3; D tentatively fits TRBD1 or TRBD2 (5 bases each). The CDR3 is 12 residues long. Per germline, CDR1 DFQATT and CDR2 SNEGSKA (reference sequence). In DNA form, the CDR3 reads TGCAGCGCTGGGGCGGGTGGGGATACGCAGTATTTT. This encodes CSAGAGGDTQYF.

This clonotype showed up just a few times. The chain couples TRBV20-1 to TRBJ1-5; D is possibly TRBD1 (6 bases). Germline values: CDR1 DFQATT, CDR2 SNEGSKA (reference sequence). CDR3 size: 12 residues. Between the trimmed V and J ends, which lost 3 bases and 7 bases, there was a span of 10 bases. CDR3 nucleotides: TGCAGTGCTAGCAGCGGGGGCCAGCCCCAGCATTTT. Protein product: CSASSGGQPQHF.

CDR3 in amino acids: CASRRQETQYF. CDR3 coding DNA: TGTGCCAGCCGCAGGCAAGAGACCCAGTACTTC. The chain recombines TRBV6-2 or TRBV6-3 with TRBJ2-5, with unresolved D. V gave up 8 bases and J gave up 2 bases, with 6 bases separating them. The CDR3 runs 11 residues. Looked up from germline, CDR1 is MNHEY and CDR2 is SVGEGT.

This chain links TRBV6-2 or TRBV6-3 with TRBJ2-4; 8 bases are a match to TRBD1. This CDR3 contains 17 residues. CDR1 and CDR2 (germline): MNHEY, SVGEGT. With V trimmed by 2 bases and J by 8 bases, 14 bases remained unmatched. In DNA form, the CDR3 reads TGTGCCAGCAGTTACCCCAACAGGGGGTTCACCTCGGACATTCAGTACTTC. It translates to CASSYPNRGFTSDIQYF.

This clonotype came up a few times. V is TRBV7-9 and J is TRBJ2-4; D gene uncertain. The CDR3 runs 15 residues. CDR1 is SEHNR and CDR2 is FQNEAQ in the germline V gene (reference sequence). V lost 5 bases to trimming and J lost 8 bases, with 19 bases between them. CDR3 loop: CASSPASDGSDIQYF. As DNA, the CDR3 is TGTGCCAGCAGCCCAGCTTCGGACGGGTCGGACATTCAGTACTTC.

The table lists this clonotype with a few counts. A read error may explain this, as a much larger clone is one base away. The gene calls are TRBV20-1 and TRBJ1-4; D is unclear. The CDR3 is made up of 16 amino acids. CDR1 is DFQATT and CDR2 is SNEGSKA in the germline V gene (reference sequence). The CDR3 sequence: CCARDLPGREDEKLFF. The CDR3 bases are TGCTGTGCTAGAGATCTACCGGGAAGGGAGGACGAAAAACTGTTTTTT.

The V gene is TRBV7-6, the J gene TRBJ2-7; tentatively, D is TRBD2 (7 bases). This CDR3 spans 21 amino acids. From germline, CDR1 is SGHVS and CDR2 FNYEAQ. With 5 bases removed from V and 2 bases from J, the gap between germline ends came to 34 bases. This chain's CDR3 is CASSLMGGFRAAERDTYEQYF. Written as DNA, the CDR3 is TGTGCCAGCAGCCTCATGGGCGGTTTTCGGGCAGCCGAGCGGGACACCTACGAGCAGTACTTC.

This clonotype was seen many times. The V and J genes are TRBV20-1 and TRBJ2-5; 10 bases agree with TRBD1. This CDR3 region has 13 residues. The V gene's germline CDR1 is DFQATT and CDR2 SNEGSKA (reference sequence). The CDR3 sequence is CRTGTGDGETQYF. The DNA for the CDR3 is TGCAGGACCGGGACAGGGGACGGGGAGACCCAGTACTTC.

The chain links TRBV20-1 to TRBJ2-1; 7 bases match TRBD2. The CDR3 spans 11 residues. Per germline, CDR1 DFQATT and CDR2 SNEGSKA (reference sequence). With 3 bases clipped from V and 14 bases from J, the junction kept 7 bases outside the gene matches. The CDR3 spells CSASRTSVEFF. The CDR3 DNA is TGCAGTGCTAGTAGGACTAGTGTCGAGTTCTTC.

In its sample, this clonotype was seen a few times. The chain recombines TRBV7-2 with TRBJ2-3, with D maybe TRBD1 (5 bases). Trimming stripped 2 bases from V and 0 bases from J, with 12 bases between. The CDR3 totals 16 residues. Germline assignment: CDR1 SGHTA and CDR2 FQGNSA. The CDR3 bases are TGTGCCAGCAGCTTAATCTACCAGGGCAGCACAGATACGCAGTATTTT. Translation gives CASSLIYQGSTDTQYF.

This clonotype appeared a few times. The chain carries TRBV12-3 or TRBV12-4 and TRBJ2-1; D possibly corresponds to TRBD2 (8 bases). This CDR3 has 17 residues. Trimming took 2 bases from V and 4 from J, leaving 18 bases between them. The CDR3 spells CASSLWGIAGQYNEQFF. The CDR3 nucleotides are TGTGCCAGCAGTTTATGGGGGATAGCGGGACAGTACAATGAGCAGTTCTTC.

This clonotype turned up a few times. The chain couples TRBV7-4 to TRBJ2-3; 12 bases are shared with TRBD1. The length of the CDR3 is 18 residues. The J segment lost 5 bases and the V segment lost 1 base, leaving 10 bases of the junction unmatched. The V gene's germline CDR1 is SGHVT and CDR2 SQSDAQ. This chain's CDR3 is CASSLVAGQGAQEDTQYF. The CDR3 nucleotides read TGTGCCAGCAGCTTAGTAGCGGGACAGGGGGCGCAGGAAGATACGCAGTATTTT.

The sample holds many counts of this clonotype. The chain joins TRBV20-1 to TRBJ2-3, with 7 bases that match TRBD1. The CDR3 sequence is 13 residues long. The germline V gene encodes CDR1 DFQATT and CDR2 SNEGSKA (reference sequence). Losses at the gene ends were 6 bases for V and 4 bases for J; bases not matched to a gene: 7. CDR3 sequence: CSADDRVADTQYF. Here the CDR3 DNA reads TGCAGTGCCGACGACAGGGTAGCAGATACGCAGTATTTT.

The rearrangement uses TRBV27 and TRBJ2-1, with 16 positions matching TRBD2. The CDR3 has 14 residues. The germline V gene has CDR1 MNHEY and CDR2 SMNVEV (reference sequence). V was pared by 6 bases and J by 14 bases, with 7 bases of the junction left unmatched. The chain's CDR3 is CASRLGLAGGFKFF. The CDR3 coding sequence is TGTGCCAGCAGACTGGGACTAGCGGGAGGGTTTAAGTTCTTC.